This TCR beta chain appears in the sequencing data of a study of patients and donors after allogeneic stem cell transplantation (TCRdb year 2020). V is clipped by 1 base and J by 2 bases, and the sequence between their germline boundaries is 9 bases long. CDR1 LNHNV and CDR2 YYDKDF were looked up in the germline V gene (reference sequence). CDR3 length: 14 amino acids, cysteine to phenylalanine. Only the CDR3 part of the read is kept: 42 bases, read in frame from the first base. Comments on this clonotype: Its antigen specificity is not known. No base quality values were provided; no much bigger clone lies one nucleotide off.

Library preparation was by RT-PCR. Sequencing was carried out with a NextSeq 550. The public reads were reanalyzed by TCRdb: fastp trimming at Q25, MiXCR alignment, in-frame beta chains only. When rows share a CDR3 protein, they turn into one entry using the most common DNA and genes. Across this sample there are more than 55,000 distinct CDR3 sequences, with roughly 13% seen only once. The biggest ten clones account for 25% to 40% of the sample. Rearrangement joined TRBV15 to TRBJ2-7; the D region may be TRBD1 or TRBD2, each matching 5 bases equally. The sequence was collected from a human donor who was either an allogeneic HSCT recipient or a stem cell or donor lymphocyte infusion donor (not recorded which). It is not recorded whose cells these are; they may come from a transplant donor. Input material: blood, either unsorted or a sorted T cell fraction (not recorded which). Here is the DNA: TGTGCCACCAGCAGAGGGGAGACAGCCTACGAGCAGTACTTC. This gives the protein CATSRGETAYEQYF.